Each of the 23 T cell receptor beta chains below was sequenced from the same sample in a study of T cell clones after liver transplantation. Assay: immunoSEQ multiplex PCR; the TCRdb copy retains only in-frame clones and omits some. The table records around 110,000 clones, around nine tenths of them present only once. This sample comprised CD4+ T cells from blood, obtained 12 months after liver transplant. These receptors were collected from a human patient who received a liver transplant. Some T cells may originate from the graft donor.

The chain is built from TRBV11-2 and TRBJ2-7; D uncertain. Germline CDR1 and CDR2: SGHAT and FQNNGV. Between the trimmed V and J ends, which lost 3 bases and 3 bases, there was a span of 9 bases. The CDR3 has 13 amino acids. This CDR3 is CASSFQADYEQYF. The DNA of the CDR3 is TGTGCCAGCAGCTTTCAGGCGGACTACGAGCAGTACTTC.

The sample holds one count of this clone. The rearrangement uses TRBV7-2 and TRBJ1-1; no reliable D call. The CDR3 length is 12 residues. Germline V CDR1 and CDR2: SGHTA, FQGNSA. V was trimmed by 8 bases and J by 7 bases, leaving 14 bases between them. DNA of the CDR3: TGTGCCAGCGGACCGACGGGTGTTGAAGCTTTCTTT. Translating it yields CASGPTGVEAFF.

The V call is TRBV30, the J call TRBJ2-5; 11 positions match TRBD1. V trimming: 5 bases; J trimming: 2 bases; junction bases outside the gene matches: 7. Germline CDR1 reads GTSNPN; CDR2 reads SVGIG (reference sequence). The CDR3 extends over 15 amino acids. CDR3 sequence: CAWQPGQGAQETQYF. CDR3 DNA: TGTGCCTGGCAACCAGGACAGGGGGCGCAAGAGACCCAGTACTTC.

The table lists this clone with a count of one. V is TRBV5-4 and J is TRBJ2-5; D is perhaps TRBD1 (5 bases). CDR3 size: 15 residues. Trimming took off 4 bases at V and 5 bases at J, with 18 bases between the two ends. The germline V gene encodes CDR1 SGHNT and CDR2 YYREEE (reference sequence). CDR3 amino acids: CASSRRQSPTETQYF. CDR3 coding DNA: TGTGCCAGCAGCAGGCGACAGTCCCCAACGGAGACCCAGTACTTC.

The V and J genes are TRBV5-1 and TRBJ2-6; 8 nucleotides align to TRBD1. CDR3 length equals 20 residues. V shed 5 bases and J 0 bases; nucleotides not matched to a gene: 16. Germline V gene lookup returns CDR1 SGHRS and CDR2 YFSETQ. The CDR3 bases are TGCGCCAGCAGGAGGACAGGGATACCATCGGCCTTCTCTGGGGCCAACGTCCTGACTTTC. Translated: CASRRTGIPSAFSGANVLTF.

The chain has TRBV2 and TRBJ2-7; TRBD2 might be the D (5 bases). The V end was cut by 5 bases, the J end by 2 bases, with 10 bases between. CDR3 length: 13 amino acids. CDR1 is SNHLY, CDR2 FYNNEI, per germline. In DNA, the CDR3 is TGTGCCAGCAGTCGGACTGAAACCTACGAGCAGTACTTC. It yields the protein CASSRTETYEQYF.

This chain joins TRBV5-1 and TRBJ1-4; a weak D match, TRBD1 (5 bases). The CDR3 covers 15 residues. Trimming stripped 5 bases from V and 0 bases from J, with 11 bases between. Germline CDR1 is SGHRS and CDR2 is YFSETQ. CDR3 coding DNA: TGCGCCAGCAGGGTTACAGGAGCAACTAATGAAAAACTGTTTTTT. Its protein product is CASRVTGATNEKLFF.

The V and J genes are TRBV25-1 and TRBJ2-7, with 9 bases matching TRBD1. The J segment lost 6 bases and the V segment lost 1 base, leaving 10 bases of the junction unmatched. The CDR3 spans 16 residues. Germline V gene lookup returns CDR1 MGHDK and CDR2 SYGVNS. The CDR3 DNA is TGTGCCAGCAGTGAATTAGATGGGACAGGGCCTCTCGAGCAGTACTTC. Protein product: CASSELDGTGPLEQYF.

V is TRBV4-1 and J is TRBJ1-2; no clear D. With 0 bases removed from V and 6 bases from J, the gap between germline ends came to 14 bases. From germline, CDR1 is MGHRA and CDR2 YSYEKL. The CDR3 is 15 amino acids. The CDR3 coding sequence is TGCGCCAGCAGCCAAGATCTTCTGCGGACGGATGGCTACACCTTC. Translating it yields CASSQDLLRTDGYTF.

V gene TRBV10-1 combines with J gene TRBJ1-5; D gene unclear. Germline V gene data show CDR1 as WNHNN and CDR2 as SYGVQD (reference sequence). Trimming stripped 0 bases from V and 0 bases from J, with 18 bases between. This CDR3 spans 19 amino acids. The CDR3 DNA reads TGCGCCAGCAGTGAGTCGACTTTACAGAAACCTTATAGCAATCAGCCCCAGCATTTT. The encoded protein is CASSESTLQKPYSNQPQHF.

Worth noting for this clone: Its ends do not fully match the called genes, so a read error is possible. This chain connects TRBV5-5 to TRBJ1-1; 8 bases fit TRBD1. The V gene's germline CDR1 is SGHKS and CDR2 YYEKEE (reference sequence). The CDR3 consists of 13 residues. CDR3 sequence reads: CASSWTGNAEAFF. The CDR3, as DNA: TGTGCCAGCAGCTGGACAGGGAACGCTGAAGCTTTCTTT.

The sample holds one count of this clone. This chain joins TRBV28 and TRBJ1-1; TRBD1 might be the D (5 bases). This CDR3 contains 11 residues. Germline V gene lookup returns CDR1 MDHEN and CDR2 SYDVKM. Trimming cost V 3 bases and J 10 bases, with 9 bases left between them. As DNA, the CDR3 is TGTGCCAGCAGTTTGGGGGTAGCAGCTTTCTTT. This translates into CASSLGVAAFF.

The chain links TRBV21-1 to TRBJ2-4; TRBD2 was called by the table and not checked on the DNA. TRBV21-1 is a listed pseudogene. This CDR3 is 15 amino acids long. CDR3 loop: CASSINSLAVDIQYF. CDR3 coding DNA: TGTGCCAGCAGCATAAATTCACTAGCGGTTGACATTCAGTACTTC.

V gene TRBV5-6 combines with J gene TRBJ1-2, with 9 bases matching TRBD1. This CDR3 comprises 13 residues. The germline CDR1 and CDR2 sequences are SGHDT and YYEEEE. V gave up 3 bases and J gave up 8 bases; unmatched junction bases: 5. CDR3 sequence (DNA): TGTGCCAGCAGCTATGGGACAGGGTTAGGCTACACCTTC. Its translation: CASSYGTGLGYTF.

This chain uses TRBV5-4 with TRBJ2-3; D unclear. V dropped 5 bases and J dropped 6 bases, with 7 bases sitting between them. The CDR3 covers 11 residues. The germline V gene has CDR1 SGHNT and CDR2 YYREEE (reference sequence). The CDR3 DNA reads TGTGCCAGCAGAACGGACGATACGCAGTATTTT. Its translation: CASRTDDTQYF.

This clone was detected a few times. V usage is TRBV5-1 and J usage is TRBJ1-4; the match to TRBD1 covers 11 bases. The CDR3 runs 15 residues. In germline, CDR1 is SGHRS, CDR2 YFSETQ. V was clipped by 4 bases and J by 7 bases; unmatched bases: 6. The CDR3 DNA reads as TGCGCCAGCAGCCTCCTCGGGACAGGGGGTGAAAAACTGTTTTTT. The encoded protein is CASSLLGTGGEKLFF.

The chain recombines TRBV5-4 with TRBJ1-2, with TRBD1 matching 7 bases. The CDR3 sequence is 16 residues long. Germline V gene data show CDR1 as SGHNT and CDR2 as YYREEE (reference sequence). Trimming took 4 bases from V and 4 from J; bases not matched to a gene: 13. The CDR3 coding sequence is TGTGCCAGCAGCCGCAATGGGGACAGCAGGGGCTATGGCTACACCTTC. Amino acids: CASSRNGDSRGYGYTF. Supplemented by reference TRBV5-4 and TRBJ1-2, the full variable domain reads ETGVTQSPTHLIKTRGQQVTLRCSSQSGHNTVSWYQQALGQGPQFIFQYYREEENGRGNFPPRFSGLQFPNYSSELNVNALELDDSALYLCASSRNGDSRGYGYTFGSGTRLTVV.

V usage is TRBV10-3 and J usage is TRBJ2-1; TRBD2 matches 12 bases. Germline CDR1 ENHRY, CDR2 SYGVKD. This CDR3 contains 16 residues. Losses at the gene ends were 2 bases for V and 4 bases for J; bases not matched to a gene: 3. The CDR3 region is CAISERTSGVYNEQFF. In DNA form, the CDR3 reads TGTGCCATCAGTGAGAGGACTAGCGGGGTATACAATGAGCAGTTCTTC.

The CDR3 nucleotides read TGTGCCAGCAGCCGGGACCCCACCGGGGAGCTGTTTTTT. This sequence encodes CASSRDPTGELFF. The rearrangement links TRBV7-2 to TRBJ2-2; D is tentatively TRBD1 or TRBD2 (5 bases each). Germline CDR1 SGHTA, CDR2 FQGNSA. The CDR3 runs 13 residues. V was cut by 5 bases and J by 4 bases, with 8 bases left in between. Supplemented by reference TRBV7-2 and TRBJ2-2, the full variable domain reads GAGVSQSPSNKVTEKGKDVELRCDPISGHTALYWYRQSLGQGLEFLIYFQGNSAPDKSGLPSDRFSAERTGGSVSTLTIQRTQQEDSAVYLCASSRDPTGELFFGEGSRLTVL.

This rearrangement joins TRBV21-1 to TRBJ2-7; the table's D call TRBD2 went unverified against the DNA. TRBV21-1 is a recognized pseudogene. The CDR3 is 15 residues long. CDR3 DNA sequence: TGTGCCAGCAGCAGCCGGGGACTAGCGGGCTACGAGCAGTACTTC. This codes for CASSSRGLAGYEQYF.

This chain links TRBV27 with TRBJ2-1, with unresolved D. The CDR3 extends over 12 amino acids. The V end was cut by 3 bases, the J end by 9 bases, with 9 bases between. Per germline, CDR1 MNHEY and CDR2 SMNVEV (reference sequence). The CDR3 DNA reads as TGTGCCAGCAGTTTGGGTCTTGGTGAGCAGTTCTTC. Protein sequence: CASSLGLGEQFF.

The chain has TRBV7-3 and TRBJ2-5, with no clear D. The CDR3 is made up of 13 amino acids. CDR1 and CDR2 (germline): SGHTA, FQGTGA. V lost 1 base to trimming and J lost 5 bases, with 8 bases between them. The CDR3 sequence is CASSLSGWETQYF. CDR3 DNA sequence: TGTGCCAGCAGCTTAAGTGGCTGGGAGACCCAGTACTTC.

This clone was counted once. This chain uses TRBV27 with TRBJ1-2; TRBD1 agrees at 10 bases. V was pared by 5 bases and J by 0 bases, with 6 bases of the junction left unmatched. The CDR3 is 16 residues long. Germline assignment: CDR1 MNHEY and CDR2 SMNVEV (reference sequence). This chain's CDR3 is CASSPGQGEPNYGYTF. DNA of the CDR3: TGTGCCAGCAGTCCAGGACAGGGGGAACCTAACTATGGCTACACCTTC.